The 32 T cell receptor beta chains in this list originate from one sample, sequenced in a study of shared clonotypes between healthy human individuals. The repertoire was sequenced with immunoSEQ multiplex PCR; TCRdb's copy has only in-frame clones and lacks some. The table lists a few million clones, over 90% of them singletons. Sequencing was performed on naive CD4+ T cells from PBMCs. Indicated subset: CD45RA+ positively selected. These receptors came from a man younger than 35 in good health. Some clones in this sample may be carry-over from other donors' samples.

The chain combines TRBV28 with TRBJ2-7; maybe TRBD1 (6 bases). The CDR3 sequence is 12 residues long. Deletions cut 6 bases from V and 2 bases from J, with 8 bases between. Germline V lookup: CDR1 MDHEN, CDR2 SYDVKM. CDR3 DNA: TGTGCCAGCAGCGGACAGACCTACGAGCAGTACTTC. It is translated as CASSGQTYEQYF.

CDR3 sequence: CASRTDGDIQYF. The CDR3 DNA is TGTGCCAGCAGGACGGACGGCGACATTCAGTACTTC. The rearrangement uses TRBV6-1 and TRBJ2-4, with D unclear. This CDR3 is 12 amino acids long. Trimming pared 6 bases from V and 8 bases from J, leaving 11 bases between. Germline CDR1 MNHNS, CDR2 SASEGT.

This sequence joins TRBV6-5 and TRBJ2-5; D might be TRBD2 (5 bases). This CDR3 is 13 amino acids long. The germline CDR1 and CDR2 sequences are MNHEY and SVGAGI. Trimming took 6 bases from V and 5 from J, leaving 13 bases between them. The CDR3 nucleotides read TGTGCCAGCAGCCCCCCTAGCCGTGAGACCCAGTACTTC. Its translation: CASSPPSRETQYF.

As concerns this clone: The sample carries other DNA sequences with the same CDR3. The rearrangement joins TRBV18 to TRBJ1-1; 8 bases agree with TRBD1. The germline V gene encodes CDR1 KGHSH and CDR2 LQKENI. J gave up 3 bases and V 2 bases, and 2 bases lay outside the gene matches. This CDR3 has 14 amino acids. For the CDR3, the DNA is TGTGCCAGCTCACCAACAGGGGGAGACACTGAAGCTTTCTTT. It is translated as CASSPTGGDTEAFF.

The CDR3: CASTGRQGLNTGELFF. CDR3 in DNA: TGTGCCAGTACCGGTCGACAGGGCCTGAACACCGGGGAGCTGTTTTTT. The chain combines TRBV19 with TRBJ2-2; the match to TRBD1 covers 7 bases. The CDR3 is made up of 16 amino acids. V was pared by 7 bases and J by 1 base, with 9 bases of the junction left unmatched. Germline lookup yields CDR1 LNHDA and CDR2 SQIVND (reference sequence). Based on the CDR3 plus reference TRBV19 and TRBJ2-2, the full variable domain is DGGITQSPKYLFRKEGQNVTLSCEQNLNHDAMYWYRQDPGQGLRLIYYSQIVNDFQKGDIAEGYSVSREKKESFPLTVTSAQKNPTAFYLCASTGRQGLNTGELFFGEGSRLTVL.

V gene TRBV5-1 combines with J gene TRBJ2-1, with 14 bases aligning to TRBD2. The CDR3 is 16 residues long. The trim removed 4 bases at V and 7 bases at J, leaving 7 bases unmatched. Germline V CDR1 and CDR2: SGHRS, YFSETQ. The CDR3 nucleotides read TGCGCCAGCAGCCCCCCGGGACTAGCGGGAGCGAATGAGCAGTTCTTC. Protein sequence: CASSPPGLAGANEQFF.

The CDR3 sequence is CAISWTDQNTEAFF. Here the CDR3 DNA reads TGTGCCATCAGTTGGACAGACCAGAACACTGAAGCTTTCTTT. This rearrangement joins TRBV10-3 to TRBJ1-1, with a possible D match to TRBD1 (6 bases). The CDR3 spans 14 residues. The V gene lost 5 bases and the J gene lost 1 base, with 11 bases spanning the gap. CDR1 is ENHRY and CDR2 is SYGVKD in the germline V gene.

This chain joins TRBV6-6 and TRBJ2-5; 10 nucleotides match TRBD2. Germline V lookup: CDR1 MNHNY, CDR2 SVGAGI (reference sequence). V gave up 6 bases and J gave up 7 bases; unmatched junction bases: 14. CDR3 size: 16 residues. CDR3 region: CASSPPSGGGWVTQYF. DNA of the CDR3: TGTGCCAGCAGCCCACCTAGCGGGGGAGGGTGGGTGACCCAGTACTTC.

The rearrangement links TRBV7-2 to TRBJ2-4; 9 bases are a match to TRBD2. CDR3 size: 18 residues. Germline trimming cut 4 bases from V and 1 base from J; bases unmatched to any gene: 11. Per the germline V gene, CDR1 is SGHTA and CDR2 is FQGNSA. DNA for the CDR3: TGTGCCAGCAGCTATAGAGGGGCTAGCGGGAACGCCAAAAACATTCAGTACTTC. It encodes CASSYRGASGNAKNIQYF.

The chain has TRBV28 and TRBJ2-1, with unresolved D. V was shortened by 3 bases and J by 6 bases, with 6 bases between the two germline ends. Per germline, CDR1 MDHEN and CDR2 SYDVKM. The CDR3 contains 12 residues. The CDR3 reads CASSFFTNEQFF. The CDR3 DNA reads TGTGCCAGCAGTTTTTTCACCAATGAGCAGTTCTTC. The full variable domain, its missing parts supplied by reference TRBV28 and TRBJ2-1, is DVKVTQSSRYLVKRTGEKVFLECVQDMDHENMFWYRQDPGLGLRLIYFSYDVKMKEKGDIPEGYSVSREKKERFSLILESASTNQTSMYLCASSFFTNEQFFGPGTRLTVL.

The chain recombines TRBV11-3 with TRBJ1-2; perhaps TRBD1 as D (6 bases). CDR1 SGHNT and CDR2 YENEEA come from the germline V gene. The CDR3 is made up of 15 amino acids. V was clipped by 4 bases and J by 7 bases, with 19 bases between them. The CDR3 region has the DNA TGTGCCAGCAGCTCCGACGTACAGGGTAGGCTTGGCTACACCTTC. It yields the protein CASSSDVQGRLGYTF.

This chain joins TRBV4-2 and TRBJ2-1, with D tentatively TRBD2 (6 bases). The CDR3 covers 16 residues. Trimming removed 0 bases from V and 7 bases from J, with 16 bases in between. Germline-derived CDR1 and CDR2 are LGHNA and YNFKEQ. CDR3 coding DNA: TGTGCCAGCAGCCAAGATCGGGGGTCACCTCCAAATGAGCAGTTCTTC. Translating gives CASSQDRGSPPNEQFF.

The rearrangement links TRBV4-1 to TRBJ2-2; 7 nucleotides match TRBD2. This CDR3 contains 18 residues. The V and J ends lost 1 base and 4 bases, in that order; junction bases with no gene match: 12. The germline gives CDR1 MGHRA, CDR2 YSYEKL. CDR3 sequence reads: CASSQGGAGAGFTGELFF. The CDR3 DNA reads as TGCGCCAGCAGCCAAGGGGGTGCGGGAGCGGGTTTCACCGGGGAGCTGTTTTTT.

The gene calls are TRBV5-1 and TRBJ1-1; no firm D call. CDR1 is SGHRS and CDR2 is YFSETQ in the germline V gene. This CDR3 contains 13 residues. V lost 6 bases and J lost 1, with 10 bases in between. CDR3 loop: CASTRGTNTEAFF. DNA of the CDR3: TGCGCCAGCACCCGGGGAACGAACACTGAAGCTTTCTTT. Together with reference TRBV5-1 and TRBJ1-1, the CDR3 gives the full variable domain: KAGVTQTPRYLIKTRGQQVTLSCSPISGHRSVSWYQQTPGQGLQFLFEYFSETQRNKGNFPGRFSGRQFSNSRSEMNVSTLELGDSALYLCASTRGTNTEAFFGQGTRLTVV.

The V gene is TRBV4-3, the J gene TRBJ2-7; 7 bases match TRBD2. Unmatched junction bases numbered 5, after V lost 1 base and J lost 2 bases. Germline-derived CDR1 and CDR2 are LGHNA and YSLEER. The CDR3 runs to 15 residues. CDR3 in amino acids: CASSQGVGRTYEQYF. The CDR3 coding sequence is TGCGCCAGCAGCCAAGGGGTCGGGAGGACCTACGAGCAGTACTTC.

Remarks on this clone: Other DNA sequences in the sample encode the same CDR3. The rearrangement joins TRBV5-1 to TRBJ2-5; TRBD1 aligns across 7 bases. Germline assignment: CDR1 SGHRS and CDR2 YFSETQ. V shed 1 base, J shed 1 base, and the junction held 4 bases outside the gene matches. The CDR3 has 15 residues. In DNA, the CDR3 is TGCGCCAGCAGCTTGAGGGGACAGCTCCAAGAGACCCAGTACTTC. This sequence encodes CASSLRGQLQETQYF.

The chain employs TRBV6-1 and TRBJ1-2; TRBD1 agrees at 10 bases. Germline trimming cut 4 bases from V and 7 bases from J; bases unmatched to any gene: 9. Germline V gives CDR1 MNHNS, CDR2 SASEGT. The CDR3 is 15 amino acids. The CDR3 reads CASSVTRTGGGGYTF. CDR3 DNA sequence: TGTGCCAGCAGTGTGACACGGACAGGGGGTGGTGGCTACACCTTC.

V and J are TRBV5-4 and TRBJ2-5; no reliable D call. Germline V gives CDR1 SGHNT, CDR2 YYREEE (reference sequence). The CDR3 spans 15 residues. V was pared by 1 base and J by 5 bases, with 15 bases between. The CDR3 bases are TGTGCCAGCAGCTTGAATTCTGTGCCGTTTGAGACCCAGTACTTC. This encodes CASSLNSVPFETQYF.

V is TRBV11-2 and J is TRBJ2-7; TRBD1 might be the D (6 bases). Trimming stripped 5 bases from V and 3 bases from J, with 17 bases between. The CDR3 has 15 residues. Germline CDR1 and CDR2: SGHAT and FQNNGV. CDR3 residues: CASSPRGWADYEQYF. In DNA, the CDR3 is TGTGCCAGCAGCCCAAGGGGGTGGGCAGACTACGAGCAGTACTTC.

The V and J genes are TRBV28 and TRBJ1-3, with a tentative D call TRBD1 (6 bases). The CDR3 contains 13 residues. V lost 6 bases to trimming and J lost 6 bases, with 12 bases between them. The V gene's germline CDR1 is MDHEN and CDR2 SYDVKM. CDR3 in DNA: TGTGCCAGCAGGCTTGGGGGCTTAAACACCATATATTTT. It yields the protein CASRLGGLNTIYF.

Note on this clone: This CDR3 is also generated by other DNA sequences in the sample. The CDR3 protein is CASSPGLAGGEQYF. Here the CDR3 DNA reads TGTGCCAGCAGCCCCGGACTAGCGGGGGGCGAGCAGTACTTC. V gene TRBV5-4 combines with J gene TRBJ2-7; the match to TRBD2 covers 14 bases. This CDR3 comprises 14 residues. CDR1 SGHNT and CDR2 YYREEE come from the germline V gene (reference sequence). With 4 bases clipped from V and 6 bases from J, the junction kept 3 bases outside the gene matches.

The CDR3 region is CASSVGVGPGSGTGELFF. The CDR3 DNA reads as TGTGCCAGCAGCGTAGGGGTGGGACCAGGGTCGGGCACCGGGGAGCTGTTTTTT. The chain employs TRBV9 and TRBJ2-2; D might be TRBD1 or TRBD2, each matching 5 bases. The ends were cut back, 0 bases at V and 4 bases at J, with 19 bases in the middle. The CDR3 has 18 residues. Per germline, CDR1 SGDLS and CDR2 YYNGEE.

The rearrangement links TRBV5-1 to TRBJ2-1; 8 nucleotides line up with TRBD1. J lost 0 bases, V lost 3 bases, and 8 bases had no gene match. Germline V gene data show CDR1 as SGHRS and CDR2 as YFSETQ. The CDR3 loop spans 17 amino acids. CDR3 residues: CASSWKDRALSYNEQFF. CDR3 nucleotide sequence: TGCGCCAGCAGCTGGAAGGACAGGGCCCTCTCCTACAATGAGCAGTTCTTC. The variable domain in full, with the rest retrieved from reference TRBV5-1 and TRBJ2-1, is KAGVTQTPRYLIKTRGQQVTLSCSPISGHRSVSWYQQTPGQGLQFLFEYFSETQRNKGNFPGRFSGRQFSNSRSEMNVSTLELGDSALYLCASSWKDRALSYNEQFFGPGTRLTVL.

V is TRBV30 and J is TRBJ1-2; the D gene is possibly TRBD1 (6 bases). The CDR3 spans 14 residues. The V and J ends lost 5 bases and 0 bases respectively, with 13 bases between them. Germline V gene sequence: CDR1 GTSNPN, CDR2 SVGIG (reference sequence). The chain's CDR3 is CAWGQGKANYGYTF. Here the CDR3 DNA reads TGTGCCTGGGGCCAGGGGAAAGCTAACTATGGCTACACCTTC.

The chain carries TRBV6-1 and TRBJ1-1, with D possibly matching TRBD1 (5 bases). The V gene lost 8 bases and the J gene lost 10 bases, with 20 bases spanning the gap. Germline CDR1 MNHNS, CDR2 SASEGT. The CDR3 runs 13 residues. CDR3 region: CASQVVDRSRAFF. In DNA form, the CDR3 reads TGTGCCAGCCAGGTGGTCGACAGATCCAGAGCTTTCTTT.

The V and J genes are TRBV5-1 and TRBJ1-3; D is undetermined. This CDR3 spans 15 amino acids. Germline V gene data show CDR1 as SGHRS and CDR2 as YFSETQ. The V and J ends lost 1 base and 2 bases respectively, with 10 bases between them. The CDR3 DNA is TGCGCCAGCAGCTTGATAGCCGTACCTGGAAACACCATATATTTT. This sequence encodes CASSLIAVPGNTIYF.

J is TRBJ1-4 and V is TRBV5-5, with a tentative D call TRBD1 (5 bases). From germline, CDR1 is SGHKS and CDR2 YYEKEE (reference sequence). The CDR3 extends over 15 amino acids. V shed 3 bases and J shed 8 bases, with 17 bases lying between them. CDR3 amino acids: CASSSNPTVGEKLFF. As DNA, the CDR3 is TGTGCCAGCAGCTCGAACCCGACAGTTGGAGAAAAACTGTTTTTT.

The rearrangement uses TRBV5-1 and TRBJ2-1, with TRBD2 identical over 11 bases. Germline V lookup: CDR1 SGHRS, CDR2 YFSETQ. Trimming cost V 0 bases and J 2 bases; bases outside gene matches: 1. The CDR3 runs to 16 residues. The CDR3 region has the DNA TGCGCCAGCAGCTTGGCTAGCGGGAGGCCCTACAATGAGCAGTTCTTC. Translation gives CASSLASGRPYNEQFF.

The chain has TRBV28 and TRBJ2-5; D may be TRBD2 (6 bases). The ends were cut back, 6 bases at V and 0 bases at J, with 11 bases in the middle. Germline lookup yields CDR1 MDHEN and CDR2 SYDVKM. The CDR3 runs 14 residues. CDR3 nucleotide sequence: TGTGCCAGCAGAGGATGGGACTACCAAGAGACCCAGTACTTC. As protein: CASRGWDYQETQYF.

The rearrangement uses TRBV5-6 and TRBJ2-7; maybe TRBD1 (5 bases). Trimming took off 7 bases at V and 0 bases at J, with 20 bases between the two ends. Germline V gene data show CDR1 as SGHDT and CDR2 as YYEEEE. The CDR3 sequence is 16 residues long. CDR3 in amino acids: CASLRWQGSISYEQYF. The CDR3 DNA follows: TGTGCCAGCCTCCGCTGGCAGGGTTCAATCTCCTACGAGCAGTACTTC. The whole variable domain, filled in from reference TRBV5-6 and TRBJ2-7, reads DAGVTQSPTHLIKTRGQQVTLRCSPKSGHDTVSWYQQALGQGPQFIFQYYEEEERQRGNFPDRFSGHQFPNYSSELNVNALLLGDSALYLCASLRWQGSISYEQYFGPGTRLTVT.

This rearrangement joins TRBV5-1 to TRBJ1-1; 7 bases line up with TRBD1. Germline V gives CDR1 SGHRS, CDR2 YFSETQ. With V trimmed by 4 bases and J by 7 bases, 19 bases remained unmatched. CDR3 size: 17 residues. CDR3 nucleotides: TGCGCCAGCAGCGAGACTTTGACAGGGACACACAAAAATGAAGCTTTCTTT. Encoded protein: CASSETLTGTHKNEAFF.

This chain joins TRBV5-1 and TRBJ1-2; 7 nucleotides align to TRBD1. Trimming removed 6 bases from V and 2 bases from J; junction bases left unmatched: 7. The CDR3 runs 14 residues. The germline V gene has CDR1 SGHRS and CDR2 YFSETQ. CDR3 sequence: CASTRTGDNYGYTF. For the CDR3, the DNA is TGCGCCAGCACCCGGACAGGAGACAACTATGGCTACACCTTC.